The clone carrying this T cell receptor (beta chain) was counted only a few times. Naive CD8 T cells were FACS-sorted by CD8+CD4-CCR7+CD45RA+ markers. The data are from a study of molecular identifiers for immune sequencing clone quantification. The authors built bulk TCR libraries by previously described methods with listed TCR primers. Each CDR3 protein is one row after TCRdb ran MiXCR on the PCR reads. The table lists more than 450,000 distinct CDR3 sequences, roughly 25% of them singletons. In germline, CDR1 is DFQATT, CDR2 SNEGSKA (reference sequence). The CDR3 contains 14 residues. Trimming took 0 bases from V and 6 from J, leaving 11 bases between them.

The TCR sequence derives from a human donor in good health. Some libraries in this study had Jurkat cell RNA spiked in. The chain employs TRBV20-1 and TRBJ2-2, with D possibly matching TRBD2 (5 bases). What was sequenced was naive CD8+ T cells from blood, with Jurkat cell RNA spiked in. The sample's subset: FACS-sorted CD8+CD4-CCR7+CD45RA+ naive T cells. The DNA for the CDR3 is TGCAGTGCTAGAGATCGACGGGAATCCGGGGAGCTGTTTTTT. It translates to CSARDRRESGELFF.